These 5 T cell receptor beta chains came from one sample sequenced in a study of CD8 T cells in ankylosing spondylitis. From the 5' RACE reads, TCRdb called clonotypes with MiXCR, one entry per CDR3 protein. Among about 160,000 distinct CDR3 sequences listed, approximately 16% were seen once. Sequencing input: blood, either unsorted or a sorted T cell fraction (not recorded which). The receptors here all came from a male donor with ankylosing spondylitis or in good health (not recorded which).

The chain uses TRBV7-2 and TRBJ2-7; a weak D match, TRBD2 (5 bases). V was cut by 0 bases and J by 3 bases, with 6 bases left in between. Germline lookup yields CDR1 SGHTA and CDR2 FQGNSA. This CDR3 has 13 residues. The CDR3 coding sequence is TGTGCCAGCAGCTTAGCGGCGGGCTACGAGCAGTACTTC. Translation: CASSLAAGYEQYF.

The genes are TRBV5-1 and TRBJ2-1, with D tentatively TRBD1 (6 bases). V lost 4 bases to trimming and J lost 3 bases, with 11 bases between them. In germline, CDR1 is SGHRS, CDR2 YFSETQ. The CDR3 extends over 14 amino acids. CDR3 residues: CASSPGQSYNEQFF. The DNA of the CDR3 is TGCGCCAGCAGCCCCGGACAGAGCTACAATGAGCAGTTCTTC.

Ten or more counts support this clonotype. This chain connects TRBV20-1 to TRBJ1-2, with a possible D match to TRBD1 (5 bases). The CDR3 contains 13 residues. Per germline, CDR1 DFQATT and CDR2 SNEGSKA (reference sequence). V lost 2 bases and J lost 3, with 10 bases in between. The CDR3 DNA is TGCAGTGCTAGATGGCAGGGCGACTATGGCTACACCTTC. It specifies CSARWQGDYGYTF.

This clonotype was seen ten or more times. The gene calls are TRBV5-1 and TRBJ2-1; TRBD2 is a possible D gene (5 bases). The CDR3 totals 15 residues. Per germline, CDR1 SGHRS and CDR2 YFSETQ. Trimming took 0 bases from V and 2 from J, leaving 9 bases between them. The CDR3 nucleotides are TGCGCCAGCAGCTTGGAGGGAGCCCCCTACAATGAGCAGTTCTTC. As protein: CASSLEGAPYNEQFF.

The chain links TRBV3-1 to TRBJ2-1; TRBD2 is a possible D gene (6 bases). V lost 4 bases and J 4 bases, leaving 17 bases between the germline ends. Germline V gene data show CDR1 as LGHDT and CDR2 as YNNKEL (reference sequence). This CDR3 has 16 residues. CDR3: CASSPPFSGRYNEQFF. As DNA, the CDR3 is TGTGCCAGCAGCCCCCCCTTTAGCGGAAGGTACAATGAGCAGTTCTTC.